This T cell receptor (beta chain) was documented in a study of blood T cells in healthy people across ages. Primers used in a second PCR of about 7 to 11 cycles were a sample-barcoded 5' primer and a J-beta primer mix. Each single sample gave us at least 3 million CDR3-containing paired-end reads. TCRdb re-called the 5' RACE reads through MiXCR, storing one row per CDR3 protein. The profile shows 1.8 million or so distinct CDR3 sequences, roughly 43% of them singletons. The sequenced sample consisted of blood. The TCR comes from a human donor in good health.

CDR3 protein: CASRGIQGSRSYEQYF. The CDR3 DNA reads TGTGCCAGCCGCGGGATACAGGGGTCTCGCTCCTACGAGCAGTACTTC. The V gene is TRBV28, the J gene TRBJ2-7; D may be TRBD1 (7 bases). The CDR3 is 16 amino acids. The V gene lost 8 bases and the J gene lost 0 bases, with 20 bases spanning the gap. Per germline, CDR1 MDHEN and CDR2 SYDVKM.